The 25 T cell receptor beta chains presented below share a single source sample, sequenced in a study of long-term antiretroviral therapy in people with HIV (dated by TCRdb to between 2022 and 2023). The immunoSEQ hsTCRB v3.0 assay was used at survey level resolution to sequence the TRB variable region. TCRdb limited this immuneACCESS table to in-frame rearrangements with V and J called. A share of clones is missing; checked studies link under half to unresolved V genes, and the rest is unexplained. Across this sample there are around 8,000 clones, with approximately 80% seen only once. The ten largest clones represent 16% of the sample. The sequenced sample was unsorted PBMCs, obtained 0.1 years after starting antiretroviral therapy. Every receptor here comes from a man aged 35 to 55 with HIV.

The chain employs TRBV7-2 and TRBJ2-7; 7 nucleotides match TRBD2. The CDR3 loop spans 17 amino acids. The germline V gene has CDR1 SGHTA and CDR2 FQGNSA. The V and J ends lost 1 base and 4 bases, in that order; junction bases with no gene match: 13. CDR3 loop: CASSLDRGVSLAYEQYF. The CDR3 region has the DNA TGTGCCAGCAGCTTAGATCGGGGGGTCTCACTAGCATACGAGCAGTACTTC.

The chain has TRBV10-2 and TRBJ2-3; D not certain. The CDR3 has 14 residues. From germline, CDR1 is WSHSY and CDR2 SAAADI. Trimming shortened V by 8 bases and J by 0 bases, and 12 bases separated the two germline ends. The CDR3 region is CASEGSLSTDTQYF. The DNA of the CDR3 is TGCGCCAGCGAAGGTAGCCTCAGCACAGATACGCAGTATTTT.

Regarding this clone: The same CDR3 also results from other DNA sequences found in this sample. Here the CDR3 reads CASSSRGRGSYNEQFF. The CDR3 nucleotides read TGTGCCAGCAGCTCTAGGGGGCGCGGCTCCTACAATGAGCAGTTCTTC. The chain links TRBV11-3 to TRBJ2-1; TRBD1 agrees at 7 bases. The CDR3 is made up of 16 amino acids. V dropped 4 bases and J dropped 0; count of bases not matched to a gene: 6. Germline lookup yields CDR1 SGHNT and CDR2 YENEEA.

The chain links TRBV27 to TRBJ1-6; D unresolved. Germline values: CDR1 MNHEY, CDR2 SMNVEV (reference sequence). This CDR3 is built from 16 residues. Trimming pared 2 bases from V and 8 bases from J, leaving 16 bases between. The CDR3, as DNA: TGTGCCAGCAGTTTAAATAATTATCCGGGGTATTCACCCCTCCACTTT. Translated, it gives CASSLNNYPGYSPLHF.

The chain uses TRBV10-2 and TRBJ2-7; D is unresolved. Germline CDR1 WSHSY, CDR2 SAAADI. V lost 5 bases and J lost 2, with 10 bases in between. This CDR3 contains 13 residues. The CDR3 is CASSPDSTYEQYF. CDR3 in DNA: TGCGCCAGCAGTCCCGACTCGACCTACGAGCAGTACTTC.

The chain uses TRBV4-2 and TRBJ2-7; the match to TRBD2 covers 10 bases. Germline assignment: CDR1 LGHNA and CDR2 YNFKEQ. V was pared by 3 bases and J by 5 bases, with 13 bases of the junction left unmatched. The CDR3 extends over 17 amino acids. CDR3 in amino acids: CASSQGTSAPVLNEQYF. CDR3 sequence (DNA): TGTGCCAGCAGCCAGGGGACTAGCGCCCCGGTATTAAACGAGCAGTACTTC.

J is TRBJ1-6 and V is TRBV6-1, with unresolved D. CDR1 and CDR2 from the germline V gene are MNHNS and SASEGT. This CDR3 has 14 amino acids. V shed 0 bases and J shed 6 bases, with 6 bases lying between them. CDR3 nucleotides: TGTGCCAGCAGTGAAGCCGGCAGTAATTCACCCCTCCACTTT. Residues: CASSEAGSNSPLHF.

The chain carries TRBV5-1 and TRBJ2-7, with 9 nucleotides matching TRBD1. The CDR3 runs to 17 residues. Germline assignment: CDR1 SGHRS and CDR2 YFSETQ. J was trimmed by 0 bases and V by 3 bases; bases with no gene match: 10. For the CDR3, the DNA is TGCGCCAGCAGCTACGGGACAGGGTATAGCAACTCCTACGAGCAGTACTTC. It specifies CASSYGTGYSNSYEQYF.

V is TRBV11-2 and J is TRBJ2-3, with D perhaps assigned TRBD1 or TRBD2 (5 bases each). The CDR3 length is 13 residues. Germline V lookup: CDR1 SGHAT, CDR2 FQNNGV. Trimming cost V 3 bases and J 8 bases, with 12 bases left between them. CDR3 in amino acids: CASSFGTEGTQYF. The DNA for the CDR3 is TGTGCCAGCAGCTTCGGGACCGAGGGTACGCAGTATTTT.

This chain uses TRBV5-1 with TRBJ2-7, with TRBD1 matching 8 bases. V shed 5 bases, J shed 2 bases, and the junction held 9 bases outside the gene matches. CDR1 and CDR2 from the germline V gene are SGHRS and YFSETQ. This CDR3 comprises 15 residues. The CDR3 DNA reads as TGCGCCAGCAGACCCGGGACAGGAAAAACCTACGAGCAGTACTTC. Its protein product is CASRPGTGKTYEQYF.

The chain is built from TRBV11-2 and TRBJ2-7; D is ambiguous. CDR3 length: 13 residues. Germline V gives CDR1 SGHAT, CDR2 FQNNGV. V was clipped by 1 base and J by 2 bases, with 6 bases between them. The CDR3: CASSLGVTYEQYF. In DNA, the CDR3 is TGTGCCAGCAGCTTAGGCGTAACCTACGAGCAGTACTTC.

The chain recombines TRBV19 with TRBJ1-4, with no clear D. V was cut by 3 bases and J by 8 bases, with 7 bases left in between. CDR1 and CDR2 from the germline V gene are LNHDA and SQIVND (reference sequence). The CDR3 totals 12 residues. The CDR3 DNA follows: TGTGCCAGTAGTATCCGGAGCGAAAAACTGTTTTTT. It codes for CASSIRSEKLFF. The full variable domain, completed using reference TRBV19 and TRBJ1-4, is DGGITQSPKYLFRKEGQNVTLSCEQNLNHDAMYWYRQDPGQGLRLIYYSQIVNDFQKGDIAEGYSVSREKKESFPLTVTSAQKNPTAFYLCASSIRSEKLFFGSGTQLSVL.

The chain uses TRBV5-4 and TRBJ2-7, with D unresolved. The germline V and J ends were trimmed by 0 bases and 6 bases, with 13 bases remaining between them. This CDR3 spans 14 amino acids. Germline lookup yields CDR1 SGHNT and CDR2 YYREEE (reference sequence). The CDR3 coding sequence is TGTGCCAGCAGCTTGGAAGGTTTTTCGGGCGAGCAGTACTTC. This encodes CASSLEGFSGEQYF. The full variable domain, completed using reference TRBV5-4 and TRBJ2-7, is ETGVTQSPTHLIKTRGQQVTLRCSSQSGHNTVSWYQQALGQGPQFIFQYYREEENGRGNFPPRFSGLQFPNYSSELNVNALELDDSALYLCASSLEGFSGEQYFGPGTRLTVT.

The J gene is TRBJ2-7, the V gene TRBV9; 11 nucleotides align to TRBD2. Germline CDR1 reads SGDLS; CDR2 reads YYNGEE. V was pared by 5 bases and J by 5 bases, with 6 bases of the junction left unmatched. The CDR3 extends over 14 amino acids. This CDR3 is CASSPLAGGHEQYF. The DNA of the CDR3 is TGTGCCAGCAGTCCCCTAGCGGGGGGCCACGAGCAGTACTTC.

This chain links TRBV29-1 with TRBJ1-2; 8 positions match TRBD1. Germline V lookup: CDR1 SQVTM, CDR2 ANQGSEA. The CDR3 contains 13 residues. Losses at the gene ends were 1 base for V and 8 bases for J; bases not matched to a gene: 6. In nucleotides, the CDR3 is TGCAGCGTTGAAGGGGGGACAGGAAACGGCTACACCTTC. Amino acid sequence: CSVEGGTGNGYTF.

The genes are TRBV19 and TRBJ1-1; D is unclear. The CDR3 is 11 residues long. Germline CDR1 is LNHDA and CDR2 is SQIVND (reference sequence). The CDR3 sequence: CASGPYTEAFF. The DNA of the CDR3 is TGTGCGAGTGGGCCATACACTGAAGCTTTCTTT.

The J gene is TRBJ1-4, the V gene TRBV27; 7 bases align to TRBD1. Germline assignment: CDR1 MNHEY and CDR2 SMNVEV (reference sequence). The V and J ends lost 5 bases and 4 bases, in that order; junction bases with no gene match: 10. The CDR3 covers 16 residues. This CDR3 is CASSLKGTVLNEKLFF. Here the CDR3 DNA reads TGTGCCAGCAGTCTGAAAGGGACAGTCCTTAATGAAAAACTGTTTTTT.

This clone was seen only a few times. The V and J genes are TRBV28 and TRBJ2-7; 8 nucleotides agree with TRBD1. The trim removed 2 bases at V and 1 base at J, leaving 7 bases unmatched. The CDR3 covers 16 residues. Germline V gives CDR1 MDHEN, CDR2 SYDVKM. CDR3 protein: CASSLAPDRGSYEQYF. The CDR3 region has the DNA TGTGCCAGCAGTTTAGCCCCTGACAGGGGATCCTACGAGCAGTACTTC. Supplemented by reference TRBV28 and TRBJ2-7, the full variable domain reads DVKVTQSSRYLVKRTGEKVFLECVQDMDHENMFWYRQDPGLGLRLIYFSYDVKMKEKGDIPEGYSVSREKKERFSLILESASTNQTSMYLCASSLAPDRGSYEQYFGPGTRLTVT.

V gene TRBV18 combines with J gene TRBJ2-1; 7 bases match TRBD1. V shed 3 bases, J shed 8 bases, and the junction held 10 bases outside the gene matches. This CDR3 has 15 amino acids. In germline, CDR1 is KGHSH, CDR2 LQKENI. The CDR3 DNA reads TGTGCCAGCTCACCTAGACAGGGTAGAGGGGATGAGCAGTTCTTC. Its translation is CASSPRQGRGDEQFF.

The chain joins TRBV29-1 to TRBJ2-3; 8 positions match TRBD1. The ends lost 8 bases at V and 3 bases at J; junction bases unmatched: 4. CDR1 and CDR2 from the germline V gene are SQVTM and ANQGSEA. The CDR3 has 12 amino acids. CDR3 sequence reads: CSIGQGTDTQYF. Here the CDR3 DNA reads TGCAGCATCGGACAGGGTACAGATACGCAGTATTTT.

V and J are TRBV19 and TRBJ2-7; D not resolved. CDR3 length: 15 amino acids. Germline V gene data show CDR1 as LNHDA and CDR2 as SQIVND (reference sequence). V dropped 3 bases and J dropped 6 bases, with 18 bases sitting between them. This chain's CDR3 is CASSMAGRPTTEQYF. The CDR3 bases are TGTGCCAGTAGTATGGCAGGCAGGCCTACTACCGAGCAGTACTTC.

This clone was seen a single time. The CDR3 loop reads CASSRPRGATTDTQYF. CDR3 DNA: TGTGCCAGCAGCCGACCAAGGGGAGCCACCACAGATACGCAGTATTTT. This chain connects TRBV7-6 to TRBJ2-3, with D perhaps TRBD1 or TRBD2 (5 bases each). CDR3 length: 16 residues. Trimming took 5 bases from V and 2 from J, leaving 17 bases between them. The germline V gene has CDR1 SGHVS and CDR2 FNYEAQ.

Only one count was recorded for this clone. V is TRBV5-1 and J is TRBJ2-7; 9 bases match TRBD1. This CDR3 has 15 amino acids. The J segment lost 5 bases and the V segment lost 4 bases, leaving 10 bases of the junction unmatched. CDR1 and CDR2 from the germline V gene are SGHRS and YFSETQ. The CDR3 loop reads CASSPLDRGWNEQYF. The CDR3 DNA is TGCGCCAGCAGCCCACTAGACAGGGGGTGGAACGAGCAGTACTTC.

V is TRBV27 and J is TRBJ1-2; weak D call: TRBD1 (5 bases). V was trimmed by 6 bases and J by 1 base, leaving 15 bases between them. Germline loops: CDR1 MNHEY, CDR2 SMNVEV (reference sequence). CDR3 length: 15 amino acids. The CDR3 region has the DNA TGTGCCAGCAGATTTTCTGGGGGTTTTAACTATGGCTACACCTTC. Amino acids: CASRFSGGFNYGYTF.

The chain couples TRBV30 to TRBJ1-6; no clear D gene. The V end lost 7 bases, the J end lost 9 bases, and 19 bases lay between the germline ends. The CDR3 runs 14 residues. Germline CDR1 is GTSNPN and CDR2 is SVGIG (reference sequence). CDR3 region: CASPSAGLGSPLHF. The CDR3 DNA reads TGTGCCTCCCCCTCGGCGGGCTTGGGTTCACCCCTCCACTTT.